The source of this T cell receptor beta chain is a study of blood T cells in healthy people across ages (dated by TCRdb to between 2014 and 2017). With regard to the full study: In model experiments, template switching captured about one uniquely barcoded TCR beta cDNA molecule for every two T cells. Using deep sequencing normalized with unique cDNA molecular identifiers, the study measured how TCR beta repertoire diversity changes with age. Four age groups were formed from the donors: young (average 16 years), middle-aged (roughly 38), aged (roughly 58) and long-lived (around 82). Using the same blood draw, the study looked at two additional independent replicas of 1 million unique cDNA reads for two donors, one aged 18 to 30 and the other aged 80 or older.

V sheds 3 bases and J sheds 2 bases, leaving 7 bases between their ends. For CDR1 and CDR2, the germline V gene lists SQVTM and ANQGSEA. The CDR3 goes from the cysteine to the phenylalanine over 12 residues. Only the CDR3 DNA is retained, 36 bases long and in frame from the first base. This clonotype showed up many times. Its cognate antigen has yet to be identified. Base quality data are lacking; no much larger clone is found one base away. The library was prepared using 5' RACE. Sequenced on an Illumina HiSeq 2500. A second PCR of 7 to 11 cycles was run with a J-beta primer mix and a sample-barcoded 5' primer. Each TCR beta cDNA molecule received a unique molecular identifier from a template-switch 5' adaptor carrying 12 random nucleotides. Each sample yielded at least 3 million CDR3-containing paired-end reads. The Mint cDNA synthesis kit, primed by a TRBC-specific oligonucleotide, was used to synthesize first-strand cDNA from all RNA. Following uracil-DNA glycosylase treatment, all cDNA underwent a first 18-cycle PCR with the universal primers M1SS and BC2_uni_R. The original methods were these. For normalization, 1 million high-quality reads were randomly selected from each sample, with every read carrying a distinct molecular identifier. Reads with shared molecular identifiers were discarded instead of being binned into consensus sequences. MiTCR, with a Q25 quality threshold and the strictest error-elimination algorithm, was used for CDR3 identification, clonotype clustering and error correction. Lower-bound total TCR beta diversity was estimated with a nonparametric unseen species model using Euler transformation. TCRdb itself trimmed the public reads at Q25 with fastp, ran MiXCR and retained productive beta chains. Identical CDR3 protein sequences are pooled into one entry, listed with their most common genes and DNA. TCRdb, not the original authors, processed these V and J calls. In all, the sample holds over 700,000 distinct CDR3 sequences, and around a quarter of those were seen once. In total, the top ten clones hold more than 8.5% of the sample.

Study-level results and caveats: Compared with the aged group, the long-lived group had more naive CD4+ T cells, fewer expanded clones and increased TCR diversity, a pattern suggesting age selection. Observed TCR beta diversity per million T cells fell roughly linearly with age, and a significant reduction was already apparent by age around 40. Estimates of total diversity based on one million sequenced T cells were regarded as lower bounds and as underestimates. There was a strong correlation between observed TCR beta diversity and the percentage of naive T cells measured by flow cytometry. Conclusive comparison of naive and antigen-experienced compartments was prevented by the profiling of bulk unsorted PBMCs. Because donor CMV infection status was unknown, age-related changes in expanded clonotypes were potentially confounded.

Systemically healthy Caucasian individuals from Russia, around 39 in total and aged roughly 6 to 100 years, were included as donors. Each donor gave about 9.8 milliliters of peripheral blood, drawn into EDTA-treated Vacutainer tubes. Ficoll-Paque density-gradient centrifugation was used to isolate PBMCs, with at least 6.5 million obtained per sample. Total RNA was extracted from PBMCs with Trizol reagent, with at least 6 micrograms obtained per sample. The percentages of naive CD45RAhigh/CD27high T cells were determined by flow cytometry on a PBMC aliquot from every donor. The sample was also reused in another study, on T cells of mothers and their children. The second source states: Nine systemically healthy Caucasian individuals, comprising three mothers and their six children, were included as donors. cDNA synthesis used all of the extracted RNA, with approximately 1.4 ug of RNA in each 15 ul reaction. In the second PCR, sample barcodes and 2-4 random nucleotides were introduced via the M1S primer. Over 8 million TCR beta CDR3 reads were obtained for each mother, and 3 million to 3.5 million reads were obtained for each child. TCR recombination output is similarly shaped by thymic selection in related and unrelated pairs, with a minor effect exerted by inherited differences. Normalized repertoire overlap was always found to be slightly, but never significantly, higher in related mother-child pairs than in unrelated mother-child pairs. No persistent microchimeric T cell clones were detected, at a sensitivity of roughly 93 clones per million clonotypes. To look for features that set related mother-child pairs apart from unrelated individuals, the researchers ran deep NGS to compare the TCR beta repertoires of mothers and children. The mean age was 40 +/- 4 years for the mothers and approximately 11 +/- 4 years for the children. After adapter ligation with NEBNext reagents, the libraries were sequenced on Illumina HiSeq 2000 with 100+100 nt paired-end reads. To avoid cross-contamination, the mother libraries and the child libraries were prepared a month apart and sequenced in separate runs. Between 500,000 and 2,000,000 distinct TCR beta clonotypes were identified per donor. Naive TCR beta clonotypes were estimated from low-frequency clonotypes matched to each donor's FACS-determined naive share, without sorting.

Material: blood. The rearranged segments are TRBV29-1 and TRBJ2-5; the D region possibly corresponds to TRBD1 (5 bases align). This TCR was sampled from a boy aged 5-17 years in good health. The encoded CDR3 is CSVDRGQETQYF. The bases read TGCAGCGTTGATAGGGGTCAAGAGACCCAGTACTTC. With the rest looked up from the reference TRBV29-1 and TRBJ2-5 genes rather than sequenced, the full variable domain is SAVISQKPSRDICQRGTSLTIQCQVDSQVTMMFWYRQQPGQSLTLIATANQGSEATYESGFVIDKFPISRPNLTFSTLTVSNMSPEDSSIYLCSVDRGQETQYFGPGTRLLVL.